The clone carrying this T cell receptor beta chain was picked up a small number of times. The antigen is not known. The data derive from a study of CD8+ T cells in alopecia areata. Whole-study context: The percentage of affected scalp area served as the score of severity for treated patients. Findings of the study overall: Tofacitinib yielded significantly lower scalp clonality and fewer expanded CD8+ clones among the top 100. Whether baseline CD8+ expansion is linked to response remains uncertain, given a single nonresponder.

Treatment given: oral pan-JAK inhibitor, 5-10 mg twice daily. The study team obtained lesional scalp punch biopsies and peripheral blood from alopecia areata patients. CDR1 MNHNY and CDR2 SVGAGI come from the germline V gene (reference sequence). The V end lost 4 bases, the J end lost 7 bases, and 8 bases lay between the germline ends. The CDR3 runs to 12 residues. TCR sequencing used cDNA made by reverse transcription of extracted RNA. Sequencing was performed with immunoSEQ multiplex PCR; in TCRdb, only in-frame clones are kept and a portion is missing. The sample includes about 210,000 clones, roughly 64% of them seen just once.

The origin of this receptor is a human donor with alopecia areata. This rearrangement joins TRBV6-6 to TRBJ2-1; D is possibly TRBD1 (7 bases). The material sequenced was CD4+ T cells sorted from blood, taken at week 4, from a patient treated with tofacitinib. CDR3 sequence: CASSSGGNEQFF. CDR3 bases: TGTGCCAGCAGTTCAGGGGGGAATGAGCAGTTCTTC.